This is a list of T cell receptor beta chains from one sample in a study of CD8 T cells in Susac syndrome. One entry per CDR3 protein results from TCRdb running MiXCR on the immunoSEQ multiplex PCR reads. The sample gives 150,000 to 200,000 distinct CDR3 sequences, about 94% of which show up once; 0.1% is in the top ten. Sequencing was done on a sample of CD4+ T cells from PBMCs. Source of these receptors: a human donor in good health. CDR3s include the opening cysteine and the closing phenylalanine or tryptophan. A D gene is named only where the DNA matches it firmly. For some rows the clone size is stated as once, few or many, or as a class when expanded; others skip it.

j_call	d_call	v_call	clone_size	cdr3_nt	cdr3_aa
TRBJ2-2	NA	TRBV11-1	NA	TGTGCCAGCAGCTTATCTCGGGCAGTCACCGGGGAGCTGTTTTTT	CASSLSRAVTGELFF
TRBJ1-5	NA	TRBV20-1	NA	TGCAGTGCCGAACAGTCCGTAGGGAGTCAGCCCCAGCATTTT	CSAEQSVGSQPQHF
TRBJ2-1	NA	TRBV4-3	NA	TGCGCCAGCAGCCAAGAGAACGGGGGCGCTCCCCTTGGGCGGAATGAGCAGTTCTTC	CASSQENGGAPLGRNEQFF
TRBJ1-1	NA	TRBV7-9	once	TGTGCCAGCAGCTTAGGGCCCCTGGGGGGAGGAACTGAAGCTTTCTTT	CASSLGPLGGGTEAFF
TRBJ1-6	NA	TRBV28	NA	TGTGCCAGCACCTCAGGAGGGTCACACTCACCCCTCCACTTT	CASTSGGSHSPLHF
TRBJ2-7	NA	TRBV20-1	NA	TGCAGTGCTAGAGTGTCCTACGAGCAGTACTTC	CSARVSYEQYF
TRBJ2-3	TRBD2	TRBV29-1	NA	TGCAGCGGATCCCTAGCGGGGGTGGCAGATACGCAGTATTTT	CSGSLAGVADTQYF
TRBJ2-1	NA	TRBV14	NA	TGTGCCAGCAGCCAAGATATCGCCCTAGTCCATGAGCAGTTCTTC	CASSQDIALVHEQFF
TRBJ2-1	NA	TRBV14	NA	TGTGCCAGCAGCTTGGACAGACTCTCCTACAATGAGCAGTTCTTC	CASSLDRLSYNEQFF
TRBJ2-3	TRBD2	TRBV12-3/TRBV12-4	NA	TGTGCCAGCAGCCTCAGCGGGGTAGGCACAGATACGCAGTATTTT	CASSLSGVGTDTQYF
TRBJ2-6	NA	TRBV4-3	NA	TGCGCCAGCAGCCAAGCTAACCCAACTGGGGCCAACGTCCTGACTTTC	CASSQANPTGANVLTF
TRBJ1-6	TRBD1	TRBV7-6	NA	TGTGCCAGCAGCCCCTCTCCCCCGGGACAGGGTAATTCACCCCTCCACTTT	CASSPSPPGQGNSPLHF
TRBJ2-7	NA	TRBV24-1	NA	TGTGCCACCAGTGCCCCTGACGGGACGAGTCGGAGGAACGAGCAGTACTTC	CATSAPDGTSRRNEQYF
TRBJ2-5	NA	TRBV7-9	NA	TGTGCCAGCAGCTTAGCCTCCCCTGGTGAGACCCAGTACTTC	CASSLASPGETQYF
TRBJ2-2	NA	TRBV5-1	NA	TGCGCCAGCAGCTTGGATAGCGGCGCGAACACCGGGGAGCTGTTTTTT	CASSLDSGANTGELFF
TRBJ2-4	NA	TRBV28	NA	TGTGCCAGCACTCCGCCGGGCCCGGGTGCACACATTCAGTACTTC	CASTPPGPGAHIQYF
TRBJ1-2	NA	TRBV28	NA	TGTGCCAGCAGTTTATTGGGGACACCTAACTATGGCTACACCTTC	CASSLLGTPNYGYTF
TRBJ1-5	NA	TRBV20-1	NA	TGCAGTGCCAATTCAGGGGCCAATCAGCCCCAGCATTTT	CSANSGANQPQHF
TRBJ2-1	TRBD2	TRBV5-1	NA	TGCGCCAGCAGCCGGAGGGGCGGGGGGCCAGGGAATGAGCAGTTCTTC	CASSRRGGGPGNEQFF
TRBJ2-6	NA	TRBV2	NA	TGTGCCAGCCGTGGAGGGGGACAGCGTTCCTCTGGGGCCAACGTCCTGACTTTC	CASRGGGQRSSGANVLTF
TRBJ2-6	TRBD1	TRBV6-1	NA	TGTGCCAGCAGCCCCGGGACAGGGAACTCTGGGGCCAACGTCCTGACTTTC	CASSPGTGNSGANVLTF
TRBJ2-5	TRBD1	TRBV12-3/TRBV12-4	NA	TGTGCCAGCAGTTTGGGACAGGGGTCAAAGGGTTACCAAGAGACCCAGTACTTC	CASSLGQGSKGYQETQYF